The 8 T cell receptor beta chains reported below all come from one sample, sequenced in a study of CD8+CD57+ T cells in acquired aplastic anemia. The template used for profiling TCR beta VDJ and CDR3 was genomic DNA. From the reads, TCRdb called clonotypes with MiXCR, one entry per CDR3 protein. This sample has hundreds of thousands of distinct CDR3 sequences, with 60% to 80% found just once. Sequenced: sorted CD4+, CD8+, or CD8+CD57+ T cells (not recorded which) from PBMCs. The source of these receptors is a human donor in good health, serving as a control.

Comments on this clonotype: The missing conserved phenylalanine or tryptophan at the end of this CDR3 makes a read error likely. It is unclear where the CDR3 begins or ends on the DNA, so no DNA is shown, and the CDR3 is as TCRdb lists it. The gene calls are TRBV7-2 and TRBJ1-2; the D call TRBD1 from the table was never checked on the DNA. The CDR3 extends over 13 residues, inclusive of both ends. Germline loops: CDR1 SGHTA, CDR2 FQGNSA. This CDR3 is CASSSQSTGNNTA.

The chain uses TRBV19 and TRBJ1-6; possible D gene TRBD1, 5 bases. V lost 4 bases and J lost 9, with 16 bases in between. Per germline, CDR1 LNHDA and CDR2 SQIVND (reference sequence). The CDR3 consists of 15 residues. In DNA form, the CDR3 reads TGTGCCAGTAGTAAAATAAGGGACGGGCCTTCACCCCTCCACTTT. Its protein is CASSKIRDGPSPLHF.

The rearrangement joins TRBV20-1 to TRBJ2-3, with D maybe TRBD2 (6 bases). The germline V and J ends were trimmed by 3 bases and 7 bases, with 17 bases remaining between them. The CDR3 extends over 14 amino acids. Per the germline V gene, CDR1 is DFQATT and CDR2 is SNEGSKA (reference sequence). The CDR3 DNA is TGCAGTGCTAGGGCGGGACCAAGATCCAATACGCAGTATTTT. Translated: CSARAGPRSNTQYF.

The chain employs TRBV9 and TRBJ2-1; possible D gene TRBD2, 7 bases. Per the germline V gene, CDR1 is SGDLS and CDR2 is YYNGEE. The germline V and J ends were trimmed by 3 bases and 1 base, with 14 bases remaining between them. This CDR3 has 16 residues. CDR3 region: CASSEGGGFSYNEQFF. DNA of the CDR3: TGTGCCAGCAGCGAGGGGGGGGGGTTTTCCTACAATGAGCAGTTCTTC.

This sequence joins TRBV5-1 and TRBJ2-5; 7 nucleotides line up with TRBD2. CDR1 is SGHRS and CDR2 is YFSETQ in the germline V gene. The CDR3 has 15 residues. After removal of 8 bases from V and 7 bases from J, the junction contained 17 bases not matched to a gene. Written as DNA, the CDR3 is TGCGCCAGGGGCCCGCAAAGCGGGGAAGTCGGGACCCAGTACTTC. Its translation is CARGPQSGEVGTQYF.

Comments on this clonotype: Since the CDR3 does not end with the conserved phenylalanine or tryptophan, this likely comes from a read error. No DNA is shown, since the ends of the CDR3 on it are uncertain; the CDR3 is the one TCRdb lists. This rearrangement joins TRBV5-6 to TRBJ2-7; the table calls TRBD2, which could not be checked here. The CDR3 adds up to 8 amino acids, both ends counted. CDR1 is SGHDT, CDR2 YYEEEE, per germline. This CDR3 reads CASRGETS.

In regard to this clonotype: One end of the junction fails to match germline, which may point to a read error. The rearrangement links TRBV5-1 to TRBJ2-7; D gene unclear. The CDR3 length is 12 residues. Germline CDR1 SGHRS, CDR2 YFSETQ. CDR3 DNA: TGTGCCAGCAGCCTCTTTTCCTCCGAGCAGTACTTC. This translates into CASSLFSSEQYF.

The chain carries TRBV25-1 and TRBJ1-5; the match to TRBD1 covers 7 bases. This CDR3 comprises 18 residues. The germline gives CDR1 MGHDK, CDR2 SYGVNS. The V and J ends lost 4 bases and 4 bases, in that order; junction bases with no gene match: 16. CDR3 amino acids: CASSAPRQGSSLNQPQHF. The DNA for the CDR3 is TGTGCCAGCAGTGCGCCACGACAGGGAAGCAGCTTAAATCAGCCCCAGCATTTT.